This TCR beta chain stems from a study of T cells in Graves' hyperthyroidism and ophthalmopathy. Amplification yielded TCR beta CDR3 regions, with RNA transcripts as the source. Researchers ran a first-round RT-PCR on the TCR CDR3 using the HTBI primer set. TCRdb used MiXCR to reprocess the multiplex PCR reads, holding one entry per CDR3 protein. The table lists about 620,000 distinct CDR3 sequences, about 17% of them singletons. The V end lost 6 bases, the J end lost 4 bases, and 7 bases lay between the germline ends. There are 12 residues in the CDR3. CDR1 is MNHEY, CDR2 SVGEGT, per germline. The sequenced material came from blood. The chain employs TRBV6-2 or TRBV6-3 and TRBJ2-4; D remains unclear. The clonotype comes from a woman in her thirties with Graves' hyperthyroidism. The CDR3 DNA reads as TGTGCCAGCAGCAACCTTAAAAACATTCAGTACTTC. Residues: CASSNLKNIQYF.